This passage covers 16 T cell receptor beta chains from one sample sequenced in a study of CD8 T cells in Susac syndrome. Random hexamers were used to reverse transcribe an amount of roughly 0.45 to 1 ug RNA. TCRdb fed the immunoSEQ multiplex PCR reads into MiXCR, producing one record per CDR3 protein. There are about 190,000 distinct CDR3 sequences in the sample; 95% occur only once, and 0.075% to 0.1% lies in the top ten. Sequenced material: CD4+ T cells from PBMCs. These receptors all stem from a human donor with Susac syndrome.

J is TRBJ1-5 and V is TRBV4-2; D possibly corresponds to TRBD1 (6 bases). V was pared by 1 base and J by 2 bases, with 12 bases between. This CDR3 region has 16 residues. The germline gives CDR1 LGHNA, CDR2 YNFKEQ. CDR3 in amino acids: CASSQVGATGNQPQHF. CDR3 nucleotide sequence: TGTGCCAGCAGCCAAGTGGGGGCGACGGGCAATCAGCCCCAGCATTTT.

For the CDR3, the DNA is TGCGCCAGCAGCTTGGAGGAATACCCCTACGAGCAGTACTTC. It is translated as CASSLEEYPYEQYF. The chain couples TRBV5-1 to TRBJ2-7; D is unclear. The CDR3 runs 14 residues. Germline V CDR1 and CDR2: SGHRS, YFSETQ. V lost 0 bases, J lost 2 bases, and 9 bases lay in between.

This clonotype has a handful of counts. The CDR3 here is CASSYRQNSYNEQFF. CDR3 DNA: TGTGCCAGCAGTTACCGGCAGAACTCCTACAATGAGCAGTTCTTC. V is TRBV6-5 and J is TRBJ2-1; D remains ambiguous. This CDR3 spans 15 amino acids. Germline V CDR1 and CDR2: MNHEY, SVGAGI. Trimming removed 2 bases from V and 0 bases from J, with 8 bases in between.

This rearrangement joins TRBV5-1 to TRBJ2-1, with TRBD2 as a possible D gene (5 bases). The CDR3 contains 14 residues. The V gene's germline CDR1 is SGHRS and CDR2 YFSETQ. The V end lost 4 bases, the J end lost 8 bases, and 16 bases lay between the germline ends. The CDR3 DNA is TGCGCCAGCAGCCCCGGGGTTCTCGGGGATGAGCAGTTCTTC. Residues: CASSPGVLGDEQFF.

The gene calls are TRBV30 and TRBJ2-7; TRBD1 is a possible D gene (6 bases). Germline CDR1 GTSNPN, CDR2 SVGIG (reference sequence). This CDR3 contains 12 residues. Between the trimmed V and J ends, which lost 3 bases and 2 bases, there was a span of 8 bases. The CDR3 is CAWRQGPYEQYF. As DNA, the CDR3 is TGTGCCTGGAGACAGGGCCCCTACGAGCAGTACTTC.

The genes are TRBV6-5 and TRBJ2-1, with 7 bases fitting TRBD1. Per germline, CDR1 MNHEY and CDR2 SVGAGI. The CDR3 spans 12 residues. The V gene end was trimmed by 8 bases and the J gene end by 3 bases; junction bases not matched to a gene: 1. DNA for the CDR3: TGTGCCAGCCAGGGGGACTACAATGAGCAGTTCTTC. Its protein product is CASQGDYNEQFF.

The chain has TRBV2 and TRBJ1-1; 8 bases match TRBD1. Trimming cost V 6 bases and J 2 bases; bases outside gene matches: 8. This CDR3 region has 15 residues. Germline CDR1 reads SNHLY; CDR2 reads FYNNEI. The CDR3 nucleotides read TGTGCCAGCAGATCCTCCGGACAGGGAAACACTGAAGCTTTCTTT. This translates into CASRSSGQGNTEAFF.

The genes are TRBV14 and TRBJ1-6; D gene unclear. V was shortened by 1 base and J by 10 bases, with 8 bases between the two germline ends. The CDR3 is 13 amino acids. Germline V gene sequence: CDR1 SGHDN, CDR2 FVKESK. The chain's CDR3 is CASSQVRYSPLHF. The CDR3 DNA reads as TGTGCCAGCAGCCAAGTCCGGTACTCACCCCTCCACTTT.

CDR3 in DNA: TGTGCTAGTGGTTGGGGGGGGTACACTGAAGCTTTCTTT. It translates to CASGWGGYTEAFF. The J gene is TRBJ1-1, the V gene TRBV12-5; a weak D match, TRBD1 (5 bases). Looked up from germline, CDR1 is LGHNT and CDR2 is FRNRAP. Deletions cut 4 bases from V and 3 bases from J, with 9 bases between. CDR3 size: 13 residues.

This clonotype was observed once. This sequence joins TRBV15 and TRBJ2-3; D is ambiguous. Trimming pared 1 base from V and 4 bases from J, leaving 12 bases between. The CDR3 length is 15 residues. Germline assignment: CDR1 LNHNV and CDR2 YYDKDF (reference sequence). DNA of the CDR3: TGTGCCACCAGCAGAGGAGATTTCGGTCCAGATACGCAGTATTTT. Translated: CATSRGDFGPDTQYF.

Worth noting for this clonotype: One end of the junction is discordant with germline, which a read error may explain. Written as DNA, the CDR3 is TGCGCCAGCAGCCATCCCGATAGGGACAGCACTGAAGCCTTCTTT. This translates into CASSHPDRDSTEAFF. The chain joins TRBV4-1 to TRBJ1-1; 7 bases are shared with TRBD1. The CDR3 contains 15 residues. CDR1 and CDR2 (germline): MGHRA, YSYEKL.

The chain has TRBV20-1 and TRBJ2-3; 7 nucleotides line up with TRBD2. The germline V gene encodes CDR1 DFQATT and CDR2 SNEGSKA (reference sequence). The CDR3 length is 16 residues. J was trimmed by 0 bases and V by 7 bases; bases with no gene match: 13. The CDR3 region has the DNA TGCAGTGTGGTGCGGCGGGGGAGGATTAGCACAGATACGCAGTATTTT. This translates into CSVVRRGRISTDTQYF.

The DNA of the CDR3 is TGCAGTGCTCATAAGGACAGGCCCCCACCCCGAACAGATACGCAGTATTTT. Its translation is CSAHKDRPPPRTDTQYF. This rearrangement joins TRBV20-1 to TRBJ2-3; 7 nucleotides align to TRBD1. CDR1 DFQATT and CDR2 SNEGSKA come from the germline V gene (reference sequence). V shed 5 bases, J shed 3 bases, and the junction held 17 bases outside the gene matches. The CDR3 runs 17 residues.

This chain connects TRBV3-1 to TRBJ2-5; D might be TRBD2 (5 bases). V was cut by 2 bases and J by 3 bases, with 19 bases left in between. This CDR3 is built from 17 residues. Germline lookup yields CDR1 LGHDT and CDR2 YNNKEL (reference sequence). This CDR3 is CASSQPSPSIGKETQYF. For the CDR3, the DNA is TGTGCCAGCAGCCAACCCAGCCCTAGCATCGGCAAAGAGACCCAGTACTTC.

The chain is built from TRBV12-3 or TRBV12-4 and TRBJ1-2; maybe TRBD1 (5 bases). Trimming shortened V by 5 bases and J by 4 bases, and 17 bases separated the two germline ends. The CDR3 has 15 residues. CDR3 sequence: CASSRGAAETYGYTF. In DNA, the CDR3 is TGTGCCAGCAGTCGAGGGGCGGCGGAGACCTATGGCTACACCTTC.

CDR3 DNA sequence: TGTGCCACCAGCAGAAGGCCGGGACTCGAAGAGACCCAGTACTTC. It codes for CATSRRPGLEETQYF. V is TRBV15 and J is TRBJ2-5; possibly TRBD2 for D (6 bases). The CDR3 contains 15 residues. Between the trimmed V and J ends, which lost 2 bases and 3 bases, there was a span of 13 bases. Germline CDR1 is LNHNV and CDR2 is YYDKDF (reference sequence). The whole variable domain, filled in from reference TRBV15 and TRBJ2-5, reads DAMVIQNPRYQVTQFGKPVTLSCSQTLNHNVMYWYQQKSSQAPKLLFHYYDKDFNNEADTPDNFQSRRPNTSFCFLDIRSPGLGDTAMYLCATSRRPGLEETQYFGPGTRLLVL.